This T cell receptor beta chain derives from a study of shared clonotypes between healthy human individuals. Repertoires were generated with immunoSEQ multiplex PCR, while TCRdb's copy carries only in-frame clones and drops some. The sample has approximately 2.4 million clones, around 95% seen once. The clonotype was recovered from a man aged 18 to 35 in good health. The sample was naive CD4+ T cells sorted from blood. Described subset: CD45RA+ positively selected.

The CDR3 region has the DNA TGTGCCATCGGCACCGGGGAGCTGTTTTTT. As protein: CAIGTGELFF. V is TRBV10-3 and J is TRBJ2-2; no definite D call. Per the germline V gene, CDR1 is ENHRY and CDR2 is SYGVKD. The CDR3 spans 10 residues. Trimming pared 8 bases from V and 4 bases from J, leaving 2 bases between.